The 22 T cell receptor beta chains below all came from one sample that was sequenced in a study of follicular helper T cells after annual influenza vaccination. The time point here: 2013-2014 season, 7 days after vaccination. TCRdb's copy holds only in-frame clones and misses some; the assay was immunoSEQ multiplex PCR. The sample records approximately 600 clones, 80% to 90% being singletons. The source material was CXCR5+ CD38+ circulating T follicular helper cells from blood, sampled 7 days after influenza vaccination. Sample subset: circulating Tfh, non-naive CD4+CXCR5+PD-1+ (ICOS+CD38+ or ICOS-CD38-). Receptors originate from an adult who received the influenza vaccine.

The chain links TRBV2 to TRBJ2-5; 12 bases align to TRBD2. J gave up 0 bases and V 5 bases, and 4 bases lay outside the gene matches. Germline CDR1 SNHLY, CDR2 FYNNEI. The CDR3 is 16 residues long. The CDR3 DNA sequence: TGTGCCAGCAGTTCCGGGACTAGCGGGTACCAAGAGACCCAGTACTTC. Its protein is CASSSGTSGYQETQYF.

This chain joins TRBV21-1 and TRBJ1-2; TRBD1 reflects the table's D call only, with no check against the DNA. TRBV21-1 is termed a pseudogene. This CDR3 has 15 residues. CDR3 residues: CASSKVGRGMSGYTF. In DNA form, the CDR3 reads TGTGCCAGCAGCAAAGTGGGCAGGGGGATGTCTGGCTACACCTTC.

The V gene is TRBV4-1, the J gene TRBJ2-3; 15 nucleotides agree with TRBD2. The CDR3 loop spans 17 amino acids. J was trimmed by 5 bases and V by 4 bases; bases with no gene match: 7. Looked up from germline, CDR1 is MGHRA and CDR2 is YSYEKL. The CDR3 sequence: CASSPGLAGGPIDTQYF. The CDR3 bases are TGCGCCAGCAGCCCCGGACTAGCGGGGGGGCCTATAGATACGCAGTATTTT.

The chain combines TRBV11-2 with TRBJ1-2; D uncertain. Trimming stripped 0 bases from V and 5 bases from J, with 10 bases between. CDR3 length: 14 amino acids. The V gene's germline CDR1 is SGHAT and CDR2 FQNNGV. The CDR3 DNA is TGTGCCAGCAGCTTAGATACCCAGGCTTATGGCTACACCTTC. Translating it yields CASSLDTQAYGYTF.

The chain uses TRBV19 and TRBJ1-1; 7 nucleotides agree with TRBD1. The V gene end was trimmed by 7 bases and the J gene end by 7 bases; junction bases not matched to a gene: 12. Germline CDR1 LNHDA, CDR2 SQIVND (reference sequence). This CDR3 is built from 14 residues. The DNA of the CDR3 is TGTGCCAGTACACTCCAGGGGGGAGAGGATGAAGCTTTCTTT. This translates into CASTLQGGEDEAFF.

This rearrangement joins TRBV29-1 to TRBJ2-7; possible D gene TRBD1, 6 bases. V lost 8 bases and J 5 bases, leaving 16 bases between the germline ends. Germline loops: CDR1 SQVTM, CDR2 ANQGSEA. There are 12 residues in the CDR3. The CDR3 loop is CSLLTGQNEQYF. In nucleotides, the CDR3 is TGCAGCTTATTGACAGGTCAAAACGAGCAGTACTTC.

The genes are TRBV28 and TRBJ1-5; 8 bases align to TRBD1. V trimming: 7 bases; J trimming: 11 bases; junction bases outside the gene matches: 16. This CDR3 region has 15 residues. Per the germline V gene, CDR1 is MDHEN and CDR2 is SYDVKM. This CDR3 is CASTLSGTGGGSQHF. As DNA, the CDR3 is TGTGCCAGCACCTTATCCGGGACAGGTGGGGGGTCCCAGCATTTT.

J is TRBJ1-2 and V is TRBV5-6; the D gene is possibly TRBD1 (6 bases). Germline CDR1 SGHDT, CDR2 YYEEEE. V lost 3 bases and J 8 bases, leaving 11 bases between the germline ends. The CDR3 length is 12 residues. In nucleotides, the CDR3 is TGTGCCAGCAGCTGGACAGACAGAGGCTACACCTTC. Translation gives CASSWTDRGYTF.

On this clone: The junction shows a germline mismatch at one end, possibly a read error. V and J are TRBV7-9 and TRBJ2-1; 12 nucleotides line up with TRBD2. The CDR3 totals 16 residues. Germline CDR1 reads SEHNR; CDR2 reads FQNEAQ (reference sequence). For the CDR3, the DNA is TGTGCCAGCAGCCTAGCGGGGGGGGGATCCTACAATGAGCAGTTCTTC. Protein sequence: CASSLAGGGSYNEQFF.

This chain links TRBV2 with TRBJ1-4; 7 positions match TRBD1. The CDR3 sequence is 15 residues long. The trim removed 9 bases at V and 7 bases at J, leaving 14 bases unmatched. Germline V lookup: CDR1 SNHLY, CDR2 FYNNEI. The CDR3, as DNA: TGTGCCAGGGAAGCTAACAGGGGTTCTCGTGAAAAACTGTTTTTT. This codes for CAREANRGSREKLFF.

As concerns this clone: The junction and the germline gene differ at one end; a read error may be behind it. This chain joins TRBV20-1 and TRBJ2-7, with 7 positions matching TRBD2. The V gene's germline CDR1 is DFQATT and CDR2 SNEGSKA (reference sequence). The CDR3 contains 11 residues. The CDR3: CSAVRSGAPIF. CDR3 DNA sequence: TGCAGTGCCGTTAGAAGCGGGGCGCCAATATTC.

V usage is TRBV7-8 and J usage is TRBJ1-5, with 9 bases identical to TRBD1. The germline gives CDR1 SGHVS, CDR2 FQNEAQ. The J segment lost 7 bases and the V segment lost 5 bases, leaving 9 bases of the junction unmatched. The CDR3 has 15 residues. The CDR3 loop is CASSQGDREWQPQHF. The CDR3 nucleotides read TGTGCCAGCAGCCAGGGGGACAGGGAATGGCAGCCCCAGCATTTT.

The rearrangement links TRBV12-5 to TRBJ2-3, with 10 bases lining up with TRBD2. The CDR3 contains 16 residues. V dropped 2 bases and J dropped 1; count of bases not matched to a gene: 3. Germline V gene data show CDR1 as LGHNT and CDR2 as FRNRAP. CDR3 in DNA: TGTGCTAGTGGTTTGTCTAGCGGGAGAGGCACAGATACGCAGTATTTT. Translating gives CASGLSSGRGTDTQYF.

The chain combines TRBV6-1 with TRBJ2-3; 8 nucleotides match TRBD1. Germline trimming cut 6 bases from V and 6 bases from J; bases unmatched to any gene: 8. The CDR3 has 14 residues. Germline loops: CDR1 MNHNS, CDR2 SASEGT. The CDR3 DNA reads as TGTGCCAGCAGGGACAGGGTGATTATGGATACGCAGTATTTT. The encoded protein is CASRDRVIMDTQYF.

The chain has TRBV2 and TRBJ2-7, with D perhaps matching TRBD2 (8 bases). Trimming shortened V by 10 bases and J by 12 bases, and 25 bases separated the two germline ends. CDR1 and CDR2 from the germline V gene are SNHLY and FYNNEI. This CDR3 comprises 13 residues. The CDR3 nucleotides are TGTGCCACTAGGGGGCTAGCGGGTTCCTCCCTGTACTTC. Residues: CATRGLAGSSLYF. Full variable domain (outside the CDR3, taken from reference TRBV2 and TRBJ2-7): EPEVTQTPSHQVTQMGQEVILRCVPISNHLYFYWYRQILGQKVEFLVSFYNNEISEKSEIFDDQFSVERPDGSNFTLKIRSTKLEDSAMYFCATRGLAGSSLYFGPGTRLTVT.

This chain joins TRBV2 and TRBJ2-2, with D perhaps TRBD1 (5 bases). Germline values: CDR1 SNHLY, CDR2 FYNNEI. V was trimmed by 3 bases and J by 8 bases, leaving 16 bases between them. The CDR3 totals 15 residues. Here the CDR3 DNA reads TGTGCCAGCAGTGACGTCCCTCAGGGAAGAGGGGAGCTGTTTTTT. Residues: CASSDVPQGRGELFF.

The chain joins TRBV5-4 to TRBJ2-7; 7 bases align to TRBD1. The CDR3 runs to 15 residues. Germline CDR1 reads SGHNT; CDR2 reads YYREEE (reference sequence). The J segment lost 6 bases and the V segment lost 4 bases, leaving 13 bases of the junction unmatched. CDR3 amino acids: CASSQATGRYGEQYF. The DNA of the CDR3 is TGTGCCAGCAGCCAAGCGACAGGGCGGTATGGCGAGCAGTACTTC.

The rearrangement joins TRBV28 to TRBJ2-5, with 8 positions matching TRBD2. J gave up 5 bases and V 6 bases, and 8 bases lay outside the gene matches. The CDR3 extends over 14 amino acids. Germline V gene sequence: CDR1 MDHEN, CDR2 SYDVKM. CDR3 coding DNA: TGTGCCAGCAGCTCCCGGACTAGCCGGGAGACCCAGTACTTC. Translating gives CASSSRTSRETQYF.

The V and J genes are TRBV18 and TRBJ1-5; 7 bases fit TRBD1. V lost 5 bases and J lost 2; bases outside the gene matches: 12. Germline CDR1 and CDR2: KGHSH and LQKENI. The CDR3 runs 17 residues. The CDR3 DNA sequence: TGTGCCAGCTCAGCCGGGACAGCGCTCGGCGGCAATCAGCCCCAGCATTTT. Encoded protein: CASSAGTALGGNQPQHF.

This chain uses TRBV9 with TRBJ2-7, with 9 bases fitting TRBD2. The V gene's germline CDR1 is SGDLS and CDR2 YYNGEE. This CDR3 is built from 14 residues. The ends lost 1 base at V and 7 bases at J; junction bases unmatched: 6. CDR3 region: CASSVRGGASEQYF. The CDR3 DNA is TGTGCCAGCAGCGTACGCGGGGGGGCGAGTGAGCAGTACTTC.

The gene calls are TRBV28 and TRBJ2-1; a possible D gene is TRBD2 (5 bases). The V gene's germline CDR1 is MDHEN and CDR2 SYDVKM. Trimming cost V 8 bases and J 6 bases, with 20 bases left between them. The CDR3 runs 15 residues. The CDR3 is CASQNLAFESNEQFF. In DNA, the CDR3 is TGTGCCAGCCAGAACCTAGCATTTGAAAGCAATGAGCAGTTCTTC.

The chain carries TRBV7-2 and TRBJ2-1; 14 nucleotides agree with TRBD2. Germline CDR1 is SGHTA and CDR2 is FQGNSA. V shed 5 bases, J shed 5 bases, and the junction held 5 bases outside the gene matches. The CDR3 loop spans 16 amino acids. CDR3 in amino acids: CASSKGLAGGNNEQFF. CDR3 in DNA: TGTGCCAGCAGCAAAGGACTAGCGGGGGGTAACAATGAGCAGTTCTTC.